Given below is one T cell receptor beta chain in context. The antigen remains unidentified. Assay used: immunoSEQ multiplex PCR; TCRdb lists only in-frame clones, some missing. This table has approximately 66,000 clones, over 75% appearing once. This sample is drawn from a study of OX40 agonist ivuxolimab in advanced cancers. Study results and limitations: More expanded clones were found, on average, in CD8+ than in CD4+ T cells.

The V end was cut by 5 bases, the J end by 2 bases, with 16 bases between. The CDR3 runs 15 residues. Germline CDR1 and CDR2: SGHDT and YYEEEE. The receptor was derived from an adult with an advanced solid tumor such as melanoma, head and neck, liver or kidney cancer. This material consisted of CD4+ or CD8+ T cells sorted from blood, taken in a trial of the OX40 agonist ivuxolimab. The V call is TRBV5-6, the J call TRBJ1-2; no clear D. The CDR3 coding sequence is TGTGCCAGCAGGCCGGCTCTCTACGTGAACTATGGCTACACCTTC. Translation gives CASRPALYVNYGYTF.